A single sample gave rise to the 12 T cell receptor beta chains below, sequenced in a study of tumor and adjacent non-tumor tissue in lung cancer. RNA was extracted from bulk tissue without any cell sorting. TCRbeta libraries were built with three rounds of nested PCR, modified from ARM-PCR. TCRdb reprocessed the multiplex PCR reads with MiXCR, giving one entry per CDR3 protein. Here the sample spans some 100,000 distinct CDR3 sequences, about 75% being singletons. Sample: lung tumor tissue. These receptors were collected from a woman aged 55-69 years with non-small cell lung cancer.

A note on this clonotype: A much larger clone lies one base from this, so it may be a read error. The conserved phenylalanine or tryptophan is not found at the CDR3 terminus, so this likely reflects a read error. This chain connects TRBV7-8 to TRBJ2-5, with 7 positions matching TRBD2. Germline CDR1 is SGHVS and CDR2 is FQNEAQ. The CDR3 sequence is 14 residues long. The V segment lost 4 bases and the J segment 2 bases; nucleotides outside the gene matches: 4. Here the CDR3 reads CASSSGAGQETQYL. In DNA, the CDR3 is TGTGCCAGCAGCTCTGGAGCGGGGCAAGAGACCCAGTACTTA.

The chain carries TRBV20-1 and TRBJ2-5; D is perhaps TRBD1 or TRBD2 (7 bases each). The CDR3 is made up of 13 amino acids. The V gene's germline CDR1 is DFQATT and CDR2 SNEGSKA (reference sequence). The CDR3 spells CNAPWQGGETQYF. In DNA, the CDR3 is TGCAATGCCCCCTGGCAGGGGGGGGAGACCCAGTACTTC.

Comment on this clonotype: This could be a read error, since a much larger clone is one nucleotide away. The J gene is TRBJ2-1, the V gene TRBV6-2 or TRBV6-3; 10 positions match TRBD2. Germline-derived CDR1 and CDR2 are MNHEY and SVGEGT. There are 17 residues in the CDR3. CDR3 sequence reads: CARSSLAGVGLHNEQFF. The DNA for the CDR3 is TGTGCCAGGAGTTCGCTAGCGGGAGTCGGACTACACAATGAGCAGTTCTTC.

On this clonotype: This CDR3 is missing its conserved last phenylalanine or tryptophan, likely due to a read error. The rearrangement uses TRBV9 and TRBJ2-3; D is unresolved. This CDR3 region has 15 residues. CDR1 is SGDLS, CDR2 YYNGEE, per germline. V lost 0 bases, J lost 1 base, and 9 bases lay in between. The CDR3: CASSVENRGTDTQYI. In nucleotides, the CDR3 is TGTGCCAGCAGCGTAGAAAACCGGGGCACAGATACGCAGTATATT.

This chain connects TRBV30 to TRBJ1-1, with 10 nucleotides matching TRBD1. V dropped 1 base and J dropped 1; count of bases not matched to a gene: 9. Germline V gives CDR1 GTSNPN, CDR2 SVGIG (reference sequence). The CDR3 has 17 residues. In nucleotides, the CDR3 is TGTGCCTGGAGTGGATTCGGGGGGACAGGGGCGAACACTGAAGCTTTCTTT. This gives the protein CAWSGFGGTGANTEAFF.

This clonotype was counted ten times or more. A junction boundary mismatches the germline segment, possibly from a read error. The chain links TRBV12-3 or TRBV12-4 to TRBJ2-7; D is tentatively TRBD1 or TRBD2 (5 bases each). This CDR3 is built from 14 residues. The CDR3 sequence is CASNPRGGSFEQYF. The DNA for the CDR3 is TGTGCCAGCAACCCCCGGGGCGGCTCCTTCGAGCAGTACTTC.

This clonotype has a count of ten or more. The V gene is TRBV5-1, the J gene TRBJ2-3; 7 positions match TRBD1. Unmatched junction bases numbered 4, after V lost 0 bases and J lost 3 bases. The CDR3 has 15 amino acids. From germline, CDR1 is SGHRS and CDR2 YFSETQ. The CDR3 region is CASSLEGARTDTQYF. CDR3 DNA: TGCGCCAGCAGCTTGGAGGGGGCGCGGACAGATACGCAGTATTTT.

To note about this clonotype: Mismatch with germline at one junction end may stem from a read error. The chain is built from TRBV11-3 and TRBJ2-1; perhaps TRBD2 as D (6 bases). Germline V gene data show CDR1 as SGHNT and CDR2 as YENEEA. This CDR3 region has 17 residues. The CDR3 DNA reads TGTGTCAGCAGCTTAGGCCCACTAGCACTATCCTACAATCAGCAATTCTTC. Protein sequence: CVSSLGPLALSYNQQFF.

For this clonotype: A read error may account for a junction end that differs from germline. This chain links TRBV11-3 with TRBJ2-1, with a weak D call TRBD2 (6 bases). CDR3 size: 17 residues. Germline CDR1 SGHNT, CDR2 YENEEA. Written as DNA, the CDR3 is TGTGCCAGCAGATTAGACTTGACTATCGGGAGCCATAATGAGCAGTTCTTC. This codes for CASRLDLTIGSHNEQFF.

This clonotype was seen just once. The junction shows a germline mismatch at one end, possibly a read error. The chain combines TRBV11-2 with TRBJ2-7, with TRBD2 matching over 7 bases. CDR3 size: 15 residues. Germline values: CDR1 SGHAT, CDR2 FQNNGV. Here the CDR3 reads CASSYGTKRSYELYF. CDR3 coding DNA: TGTGCCAGTAGCTACGGGACTAAGAGGAGCTACGAGCTGTACTTC.

Concerning this clonotype: A much larger clone differs by one base, so this may be a read error. CDR3 protein: CSAGHPKVVSYEQYF. As DNA, the CDR3 is TGCAGCGCCGGGCACCCGAAGGTGGTCTCCTACGAGCAGTACTTC. This chain joins TRBV29-1 and TRBJ2-7; D unclear. Germline V gene lookup returns CDR1 SQVTM and CDR2 ANQGSEA. The CDR3 is 15 residues long. V was clipped by 7 bases and J by 0 bases, with 19 bases between them.

A note on this clonotype: A read error may account for a junction end that differs from germline. V and J are TRBV5-5 and TRBJ1-2, with TRBD1 matching over 8 bases. CDR3 size: 15 residues. The germline CDR1 and CDR2 sequences are SGHKS and YYEKEE (reference sequence). DNA for the CDR3: TGTACCAGCAGCTTGGACAGGGCGCCCAACTATGGCTACACCTTC. This gives the protein CTSSLDRAPNYGYTF.